This TCR beta chain appears in the sequencing data of a study of T cell responses to AZD1222 COVID-19 vaccine. Whole-study results and caveats: It should be noted that donors were predominantly white British and more often female, and clonal diversity was possibly underestimated. The CD4 TCRs associated with vaccination extended across spike and predominated at 160-218 and 743-854.

TCRdb's copy holds only in-frame clones and misses some; the assay was immunoSEQ multiplex PCR. The table has about 130,000 clones, around nine tenths seen once. V was pared by 4 bases and J by 4 bases, with 13 bases between. This CDR3 comprises 13 residues. In germline, CDR1 is SQVTM, CDR2 ANQGSEA. This clone was recorded once. Its antigen remains unidentified. Sequenced here: peripheral blood, sampled on day 0 of AZD1222 vaccination. The receptor comes from an adult in good health. V and J are TRBV29-1 and TRBJ2-5; no reliable D call. In DNA form, the CDR3 reads TGCAGCGTTGTCCCGGGTCCCCCAGAGACCCAGTACTTC. This sequence encodes CSVVPGPPETQYF.